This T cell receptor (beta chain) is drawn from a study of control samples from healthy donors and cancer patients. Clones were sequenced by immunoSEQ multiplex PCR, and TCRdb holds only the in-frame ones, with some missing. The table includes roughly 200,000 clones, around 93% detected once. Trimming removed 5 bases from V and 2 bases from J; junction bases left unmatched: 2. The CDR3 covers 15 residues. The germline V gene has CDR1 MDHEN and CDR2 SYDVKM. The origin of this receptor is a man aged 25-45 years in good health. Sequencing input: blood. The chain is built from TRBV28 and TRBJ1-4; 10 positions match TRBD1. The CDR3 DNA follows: TGTGCCAGCAGTGGACAGGGGGTGACTAATGAAAAACTGTTTTTT. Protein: CASSGQGVTNEKLFF.